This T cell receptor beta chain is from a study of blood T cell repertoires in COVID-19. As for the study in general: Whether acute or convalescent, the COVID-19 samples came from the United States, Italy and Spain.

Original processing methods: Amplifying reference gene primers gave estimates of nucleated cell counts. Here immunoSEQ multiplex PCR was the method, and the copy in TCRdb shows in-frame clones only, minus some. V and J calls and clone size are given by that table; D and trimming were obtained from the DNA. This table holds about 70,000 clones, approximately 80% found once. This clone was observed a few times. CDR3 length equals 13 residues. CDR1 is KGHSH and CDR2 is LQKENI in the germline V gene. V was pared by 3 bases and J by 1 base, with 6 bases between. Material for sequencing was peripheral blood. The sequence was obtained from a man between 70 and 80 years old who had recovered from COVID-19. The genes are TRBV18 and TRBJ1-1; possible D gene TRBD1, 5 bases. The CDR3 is CASSPTENTEAFF. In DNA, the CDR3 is TGTGCCAGCTCACCGACAGAGAACACTGAAGCTTTCTTT.